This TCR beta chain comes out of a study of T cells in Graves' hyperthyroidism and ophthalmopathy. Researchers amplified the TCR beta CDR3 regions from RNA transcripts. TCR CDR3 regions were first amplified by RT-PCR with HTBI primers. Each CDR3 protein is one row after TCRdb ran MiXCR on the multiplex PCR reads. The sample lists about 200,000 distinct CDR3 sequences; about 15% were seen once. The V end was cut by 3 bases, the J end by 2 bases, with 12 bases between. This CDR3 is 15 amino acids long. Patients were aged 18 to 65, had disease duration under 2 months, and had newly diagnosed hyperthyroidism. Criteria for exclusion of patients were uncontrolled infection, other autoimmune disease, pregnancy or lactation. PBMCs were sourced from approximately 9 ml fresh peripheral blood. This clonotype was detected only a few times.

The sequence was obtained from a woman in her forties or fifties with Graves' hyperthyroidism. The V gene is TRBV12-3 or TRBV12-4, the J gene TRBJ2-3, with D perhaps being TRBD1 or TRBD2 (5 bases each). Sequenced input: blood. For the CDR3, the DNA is TGTGCCAGCAGTTTTGACCCGGGACCCACAGATACGCAGTATTTT. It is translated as CASSFDPGPTDTQYF.